This T cell receptor beta chain was captured in a study of beta chain features in type 1 diabetes. Turning to the study itself: All samples combined gave 107,917,701 sorted cells for examination. Study outcomes and limitations: Patients with type 1 diabetes showed fewer VDJ junction insertions and more deletions. Moderately but significantly shorter TCRB CDR3s were found in Type 1 diabetes patients in all four CD4+ subsets. In comparison with healthy donors, patients had naive, central memory and Treg TCRB repertoires that appeared more similar.

The CDR3 totals 16 residues. V shed 2 bases, J shed 5 bases, and the junction held 15 bases outside the gene matches. The germline V gene encodes CDR1 GTSNPN and CDR2 SVGIG (reference sequence). TCRB transcripts that were expressed got sequenced, as all of the isolated RNA had been reverse transcribed. Using immunoSEQ multiplex PCR, the repertoire was profiled, and TCRdb retains in-frame clones only, with some absent. The table records 200,000 to 250,000 clones, about 11% of them present only once. Remarks on this clone: The antigen is undetermined.

The V gene is TRBV30, the J gene TRBJ2-7; 7 bases map to TRBD2. The sequenced sample was central memory CD4+ T cells from blood. The sequence was obtained from a man aged 18 to 29 in good health. CDR3: CAWSPLAGRGKDEQYF. Written as DNA, the CDR3 is TGTGCCTGGAGTCCCTTAGCGGGCCGAGGAAAGGACGAGCAGTACTTC.